This is a list of T cell receptor beta chains from one sample in a study of cytomegalovirus exposure and HLA in healthy donors. Some clones are missing from TCRdb's copy, which holds only in-frame ones; the method was immunoSEQ multiplex PCR. The data show 150,000 to 200,000 clones, more than 9.5% seen once. Sequencing was done on a sample of PBMCs. These receptors were obtained from a man between 45 and 60 years old in good health and CMV-seropositive. CDR3s include the opening cysteine and the closing phenylalanine or tryptophan. D genes are given only for firm matches. For some rows the clone size is stated as once, few or many, or as a class when expanded; others skip it.

CASSLVKGTEAFF TGTGCCAGCAGCTTAGTTAAGGGGACTGAAGCTTTCTTT - TRBJ1-1 TRBV7-9 few
CASSLFWTSGGYNEQFF TGTGCCAGCAGTTTATTCTGGACTAGCGGGGGGTACAATGAGCAGTTCTTC TRBD2 TRBJ2-1 TRBV27 few
CASSSGLAGYEQETQYF TGTGCCAGCAGCTCAGGACTAGCGGGGTATGAACAAGAGACCCAGTACTTC TRBD2 TRBJ2-5 TRBV5-4 few
CASRETGSSNQPQHF TGTGCCAGTAGAGAAACAGGGTCCAGCAATCAGCCCCAGCATTTT - TRBJ1-5 TRBV19 -
CASSPSQASHEQYF TGTGCCAGCAGCCCCTCCCAGGCCAGCCACGAGCAGTACTTC - TRBJ2-7 TRBV4-2 -
CSVRTGEDGHTF TGCAGCGTTCGGACAGGGGAGGATGGCCACACCTTC TRBD1 TRBJ1-2 TRBV29-1 -
CASSVGLRSYNEQFF TGTGCCAGCAGCGTAGGACTACGTTCCTACAATGAGCAGTTCTTC - TRBJ2-1 TRBV9 few
CASSFGQQNYGYTF TGTGCCAGCAGCTTCGGACAGCAGAACTATGGCTACACCTTC - TRBJ1-2 TRBV7-2 -
CASRRQGAGNTEAFF TGTGCCAGTAGGAGACAGGGGGCTGGGAACACTGAAGCTTTCTTT TRBD1 TRBJ1-1 TRBV19 -
CAWTRTFNTEAFF TGTGCCTGGACCCGGACATTCAACACTGAAGCTTTCTTT - TRBJ1-1 TRBV30 few
CASKTGEGYTF TGTGCCAGTAAGACAGGGGAAGGCTACACCTTC TRBD1 TRBJ1-2 TRBV6-1 -
CANSQGPGTLSTGELFF TGCGCCAACAGCCAAGGGCCCGGGACTCTAAGCACCGGGGAGCTGTTTTTT - TRBJ2-2 TRBV4-3 few
CASSDSSRGGNYGYTF TGTGCCAGCAGTGACTCGAGTCGGGGTGGTAACTATGGCTACACCTTC - TRBJ1-2 TRBV6-4 -
CASRRPLPGGTEAFF TGTGCCAGTAGACGCCCTCTCCCGGGGGGGACTGAAGCTTTCTTT - TRBJ1-1 TRBV19 -
CATSRQASGASDTQYF TGTGCCACCAGCCGTCAAGCTAGCGGAGCCTCGGATACGCAGTATTTT TRBD2 TRBJ2-3 TRBV15 few
CASSEGRGVDTQYF TGTGCCAGCAGTGAGGGGCGGGGGGTAGATACGCAGTATTTT TRBD2 TRBJ2-3 TRBV2 -
CASSGLANTGELFF TGTGCCAGCAGCGGACTAGCGAACACCGGGGAGCTGTTTTTT - TRBJ2-2 TRBV9 -
CAWSADRGQGYTF TGTGCCTGGAGTGCCGACAGGGGGCAAGGCTACACCTTC TRBD1 TRBJ1-2 TRBV30 -
CASSLGQGIRRNTEAFF TGTGCCAGCAGCCTGGGACAGGGGATTAGGCGGAACACTGAAGCTTTCTTT TRBD1 TRBJ1-1 TRBV11-3 -
CASSPLSPDTEAFF TGTGCCAGCTCACCACTTTCTCCAGACACTGAAGCTTTCTTT - TRBJ1-1 TRBV18 -
CASTGQGPLPLHF TGTGCCAGCACGGGACAGGGCCCTCTTCCCCTCCACTTT TRBD1 TRBJ1-6 TRBV6-1 -
CASSLAGVYGYTF TGTGCCAGCAGCTTGGCAGGGGTCTATGGCTACACCTTC - TRBJ1-2 TRBV5-8 few
CASSVGTSGGISTDTQYF TGTGCCAGCAGCGTAGGGACTAGCGGGGGTATTAGCACAGATACGCAGTATTTT TRBD2 TRBJ2-3 TRBV9 -
CASRVLLGASYSNQPQHF TGTGCCAGCAGGGTTTTGTTAGGGGCCTCTTATAGCAATCAGCCCCAGCATTTT - TRBJ1-5 TRBV28 few
CAWSADGPGYTF TGTGCCTGGAGTGCAGATGGTCCGGGCTACACCTTC - TRBJ1-2 TRBV30 -
CASSNPRGESSGANVLTF TGTGCCAGCAGCAATCCCAGGGGGGAGAGCTCTGGGGCCAACGTCCTGACTTTC - TRBJ2-6 TRBV9 -
CAWSPLRRQQETQYF TGTGCCTGGAGTCCCCTCCGACGACAGCAAGAGACCCAGTACTTC - TRBJ2-5 TRBV30 -
CASSAGLAGGSEQFF TGTGCCAGCAGCGCCGGACTAGCGGGGGGCAGTGAGCAGTTCTTC TRBD2 TRBJ2-1 TRBV9 few
CASSQVMGALGGNTIYF TGCGCCAGCAGCCAAGTGATGGGGGCGCTGGGTGGAAACACCATATATTTT - TRBJ1-3 TRBV4-3 -
CASSWRGGGGTDTQYF TGTGCCAGCAGCTGGCGCGGCGGGGGGGGCACAGATACGCAGTATTTT TRBD2 TRBJ2-3 TRBV7-2 -
CASGLGQGSNEKLFF TGTGCTAGTGGTTTGGGACAGGGCAGTAATGAAAAACTGTTTTTT TRBD1 TRBJ1-4 TRBV12-5 few
CASSAKGVGEPQHF TGTGCCAGTAGTGCAAAAGGGGTTGGGGAGCCCCAGCATTTT - TRBJ1-5 TRBV19 -
CASSPRGGLVTGELFF TGTGCCAGCAGCCCAAGGGGGGGGTTGGTCACCGGGGAGCTGTTTTTT - TRBJ2-2 TRBV7-2 few
CAISSSNTGELFF TGTGCCATCAGTAGCTCGAACACCGGGGAGCTGTTTTTT - TRBJ2-2 TRBV10-3 few
CATDRPPYGYTF TGTGCCACCGACAGGCCACCCTATGGCTACACCTTC - TRBJ1-2 TRBV28 few
CASSLNSVGRYGYTF TGTGCCAGCAGCTTAAACTCGGTGGGGAGATATGGCTACACCTTC - TRBJ1-2 TRBV7-2 few
CASSWGGEETQYF TGTGCCAGCTCCTGGGGGGGGGAAGAGACCCAGTACTTC TRBD2 TRBJ2-5 TRBV28 few
CASSLGGTVNIQYF TGTGCCAGCAGCTTAGGTGGTACAGTAAACATTCAGTACTTC - TRBJ2-4 TRBV7-8 once
CASSPPGSRGYTF TGTGCCAGCAGTCCCCCCGGGTCGAGGGGCTACACCTTC - TRBJ1-2 TRBV6-6 -
CASSEGQGIGNTIYF TGTGCCAGCAGTGAAGGACAGGGGATCGGAAACACCATATATTTT TRBD1 TRBJ1-3 TRBV2 few
CASNQDRDGHTIYF TGTGCCAGCAACCAGGACAGGGATGGGCACACCATATATTTT TRBD1 TRBJ1-3 TRBV7-9 -